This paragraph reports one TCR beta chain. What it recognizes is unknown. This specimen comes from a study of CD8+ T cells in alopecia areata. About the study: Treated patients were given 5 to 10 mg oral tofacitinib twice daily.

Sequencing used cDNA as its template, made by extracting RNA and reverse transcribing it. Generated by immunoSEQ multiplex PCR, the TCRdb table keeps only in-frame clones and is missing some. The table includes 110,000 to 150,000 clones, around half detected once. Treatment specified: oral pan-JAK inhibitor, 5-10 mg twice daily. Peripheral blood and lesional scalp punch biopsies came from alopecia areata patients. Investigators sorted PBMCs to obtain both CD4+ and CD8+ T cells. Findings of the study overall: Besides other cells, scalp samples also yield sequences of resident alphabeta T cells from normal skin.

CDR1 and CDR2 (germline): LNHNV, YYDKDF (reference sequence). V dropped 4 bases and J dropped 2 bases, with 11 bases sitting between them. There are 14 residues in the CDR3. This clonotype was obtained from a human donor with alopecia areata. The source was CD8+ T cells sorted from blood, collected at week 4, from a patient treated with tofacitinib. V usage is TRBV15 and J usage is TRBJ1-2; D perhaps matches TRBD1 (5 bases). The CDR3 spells CATSTGVPNYGYTF. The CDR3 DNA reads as TGTGCCACCAGCACGGGGGTTCCCAACTATGGCTACACCTTC.